This TCR beta chain was recovered during a study of T-cell reconstitution after alpha-beta-depleted transplantation in children. This CDR3 has 12 amino acids. The ends were cut back, 4 bases at V and 3 bases at J, with 8 bases in the middle. CDR1 SQVTM and CDR2 ANQGSEA come from the germline V gene. This clonotype has more than one count but fewer than ten. Unique molecular identifiers were incorporated into the prepared TCRbeta library. TCRdb re-analysed the PCR reads in MiXCR, keeping a single row per CDR3 protein. This sample has hundreds of thousands of distinct CDR3 sequences, with about 15% found just once.

The genes are TRBV29-1 and TRBJ2-3; the D is unclear. The starting material was PBMCs, mostly from graft donor cells, obtained 360 days after TCRalphabeta/CD19-depleted stem cell transplant. This receptor was obtained from a male patient younger than 18 who had a stem cell transplant for acute lymphoblastic leukemia, so the T cells may come from the graft donor. The CDR3 region has the DNA TGCAGCGTTGCCCCAGTGACAGATACGCAGTATTTT. This codes for CSVAPVTDTQYF.